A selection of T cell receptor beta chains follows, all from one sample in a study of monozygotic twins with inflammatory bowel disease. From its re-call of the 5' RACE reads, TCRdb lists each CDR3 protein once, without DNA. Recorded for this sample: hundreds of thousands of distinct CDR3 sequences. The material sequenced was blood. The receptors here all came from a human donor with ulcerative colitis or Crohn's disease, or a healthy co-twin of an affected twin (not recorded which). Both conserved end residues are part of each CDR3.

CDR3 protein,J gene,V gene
CASSQEPGANTGELFF,TRBJ2-2,TRBV4-2
CASSSLSGRAYEQYF,TRBJ2-7,TRBV19
CASSTLMGNEQFF,TRBJ2-1,TRBV19
CASSRSNSGRANTGELFF,TRBJ2-2,TRBV9
CASSQGRLASYEQFF,TRBJ2-1,TRBV5-1
CSAIGRSGYNEQFF,TRBJ2-1,TRBV20-1
CASRFSLARSDEQYF,TRBJ2-7,TRBV6-5
CASSLGTDLEQHF,TRBJ2-7,TRBV5-6
CASSLVTSGYEQYF,TRBJ2-7,TRBV7-2
CSARVPPVDRGLNYGYTF,TRBJ1-2,TRBV20-1
CASSSTESRGYTF,TRBJ1-2,TRBV6-2/TRBV6-3
CASSPTGQAGELFF,TRBJ2-2,TRBV6-1
CASSLAGNNEQFF,TRBJ2-1,TRBV3-1
CASSQLSSTSQETQYF,TRBJ2-5,TRBV14
CASSPGTGATDTQYF,TRBJ2-3,TRBV12-3/TRBV12-4
CASSLGQGISQPQHF,TRBJ1-5,TRBV7-8
CASSLRQGAREQFF,TRBJ2-1,TRBV28
CASSFYLPAGGETQYF,TRBJ2-5,TRBV7-9
CSASGQDRTQYF,TRBJ2-5,TRBV20-1
CASSIDGLATDTQYF,TRBJ2-3,TRBV19
CASSQGPIYGYTF,TRBJ1-2,TRBV6-5
CASSLLPAGAGELFF,TRBJ2-2,TRBV7-3
CASSGPRTLTGYSNQPQHF,TRBJ1-5,TRBV18
CASSIGRPRNEAFF,TRBJ1-1,TRBV28
CASSLGWGRGGQETQYF,TRBJ2-5,TRBV19
CAISDQGYEQYF,TRBJ2-7,TRBV10-3
CASSPMASTDTQYF,TRBJ2-3,TRBV5-1
CASSLRSGRAYEQYF,TRBJ2-7,TRBV5-4
CASRDQQNQLSPLHF,TRBJ1-6,TRBV7-6
CASTTTRQGGAGELFF,TRBJ2-2,TRBV27
CASSFLEGGTEAFF,TRBJ1-1,TRBV7-8
CASSLNGRNTGELFF,TRBJ2-2,TRBV7-2
CASSLALIGTSGGTDTQYF,TRBJ2-3,TRBV12-3/TRBV12-4
CASSPTSGRATEQYF,TRBJ2-7,TRBV5-4
CSVVGGRGQNQPQHF,TRBJ1-5,TRBV29-1
CASGHPLTGLAAKGKYEQYF,TRBJ2-7,TRBV11-2
CASSLELTGAEQYF,TRBJ2-7,TRBV5-1
CSARDMTRGGRGDSQPQHF,TRBJ1-5,TRBV20-1
CASTGAYSGELFF,TRBJ2-2,TRBV7-2
CSAPGGVFVHEQFF,TRBJ2-1,TRBV20-1
CASSLVATTEQFF,TRBJ2-1,TRBV11-3
CASSPDYSYEQYF,TRBJ2-7,TRBV28
CASSLRFRGQGETQYF,TRBJ2-5,TRBV7-2
CASSLDGVDGYTF,TRBJ1-2,TRBV5-1
CASSKPTGGSYEQYF,TRBJ2-7,TRBV5-6